This entry lists 11 T cell receptor beta chains sequenced from one sample in a study of siplizumab effects on memory and regulatory T cells. TCRdb's table, derived via immunoSEQ multiplex PCR, lists solely in-frame clones and lacks some. Of approximately 100,000 clones in the sample, 90% to 95% are singletons; the top ten hold approximately 0.17%. Specimen: non-Treg CD4+ T cells sorted from blood. The source is a human donor in good health.

This clone has just one count. The chain recombines TRBV11-2 with TRBJ1-3, with D perhaps matching TRBD1 (5 bases). Germline CDR1 is SGHAT and CDR2 is FQNNGV. The V end was cut by 2 bases, the J end by 4 bases, with 15 bases between. The CDR3 spans 16 residues. CDR3: CASSLSHGTRGNTIYF. CDR3 in DNA: TGTGCCAGCAGCTTAAGTCACGGGACCCGAGGAAACACCATATATTTT.

A note on this clone: In the same sample, other DNA sequences code for this CDR3. J is TRBJ2-1 and V is TRBV28, with 14 nucleotides matching TRBD2. Trimming cost V 4 bases and J 10 bases; bases outside gene matches: 6. The CDR3 totals 15 residues. Per the germline V gene, CDR1 is MDHEN and CDR2 is SYDVKM. The CDR3 sequence is CASSSPGLAGVEQFF. CDR3 DNA sequence: TGTGCCAGCAGTTCTCCGGGACTAGCGGGGGTGGAGCAGTTCTTC. Supplemented by reference TRBV28 and TRBJ2-1, the full variable domain reads DVKVTQSSRYLVKRTGEKVFLECVQDMDHENMFWYRQDPGLGLRLIYFSYDVKMKEKGDIPEGYSVSREKKERFSLILESASTNQTSMYLCASSSPGLAGVEQFFGPGTRLTVL.

This clone was found once. The V call is TRBV28, the J call TRBJ1-1, with 11 bases matching TRBD1. Germline CDR1 and CDR2: MDHEN and SYDVKM. The ends lost 2 bases at V and 1 base at J; junction bases unmatched: 6. The CDR3 totals 17 residues. CDR3 amino acids: CASSLGTGGGSNTEAFF. The CDR3 DNA reads TGTGCCAGCAGTTTAGGGACAGGGGGAGGGTCGAACACTGAAGCTTTCTTT.

The chain links TRBV18 to TRBJ1-4; D gene ambiguous. CDR1 is KGHSH, CDR2 LQKENI, per germline. V lost 6 bases and J 1 base, leaving 12 bases between the germline ends. This CDR3 spans 15 amino acids. The CDR3 DNA is TGTGCCAGCTCCGGAGGAGAGGGAACTAATGAAAAACTGTTTTTT. It yields the protein CASSGGEGTNEKLFF.

J is TRBJ2-1 and V is TRBV5-8; 10 bases fit TRBD2. Losses at the gene ends were 4 bases for V and 4 bases for J; bases not matched to a gene: 8. The V gene's germline CDR1 is SGHTS and CDR2 YDEGEE. The CDR3 covers 16 residues. The CDR3 DNA is TGTGCCAGCAGCCAGAAACTAGCGGGGTTTTACAATGAGCAGTTCTTC. Protein sequence: CASSQKLAGFYNEQFF.

J is TRBJ2-7 and V is TRBV5-1, with D tentatively TRBD1 or TRBD2 (6 bases each). This CDR3 contains 14 residues. Germline lookup yields CDR1 SGHRS and CDR2 YFSETQ. Trimming removed 0 bases from V and 3 bases from J, with 10 bases in between. The CDR3 region has the DNA TGCGCCAGCAGCTTGGTGGCGGGACACTACGAGCAGTACTTC. This sequence encodes CASSLVAGHYEQYF.

This chain uses TRBV27 with TRBJ2-7; weak D call: TRBD1 (5 bases). The germline V and J ends were trimmed by 4 bases and 6 bases, with 13 bases remaining between them. Germline assignment: CDR1 MNHEY and CDR2 SMNVEV (reference sequence). This CDR3 contains 13 residues. The CDR3: CASSSRQPFEQYF. CDR3 bases: TGTGCCAGCAGTTCCCGACAGCCTTTCGAGCAGTACTTC.

This clone is a singleton in its sample. V gene TRBV5-1 combines with J gene TRBJ2-7; no reliable D call. The ends were cut back, 4 bases at V and 3 bases at J, with 11 bases in the middle. The CDR3 is 13 amino acids. CDR1 and CDR2 from the germline V gene are SGHRS and YFSETQ. CDR3 in amino acids: CASSLGLNYEQYF. The CDR3 DNA reads as TGCGCCAGCAGCCTAGGCTTAAACTACGAGCAGTACTTC.

The chain has TRBV5-8 and TRBJ1-1; 7 nucleotides align to TRBD1. The V and J ends lost 3 bases and 4 bases, in that order; junction bases with no gene match: 12. Germline values: CDR1 SGHTS, CDR2 YDEGEE. The length of the CDR3 is 16 residues. CDR3 sequence (DNA): TGTGCCAGCAGCTACGGGGACAGCGTTTTCCTCACTGAAGCTTTCTTT. The encoded protein is CASSYGDSVFLTEAFF.

CDR3 sequence (DNA): TGTGCTAGTGGTTTGGCAAAGGGTGATAACAAAAACATTCAGTACTTC. This sequence encodes CASGLAKGDNKNIQYF. J is TRBJ2-4 and V is TRBV12-5, with no clear D. Deletions cut 1 base from V and 3 bases from J, with 13 bases between. The CDR3 sequence is 16 residues long. Germline V gene data show CDR1 as LGHNT and CDR2 as FRNRAP. The full variable domain, with the rest looked up from reference TRBV12-5 and TRBJ2-4, is DARVTQTPRHKVTEMGQEVTMRCQPILGHNTVFWYRQTMMQGLELLAYFRNRAPLDDSGMPKDRFSAEMPDATLATLKIQPSEPRDSAVYFCASGLAKGDNKNIQYFGAGTRLSVL.

The chain is built from TRBV2 and TRBJ2-5, with D possibly matching TRBD1 (6 bases). The V gene lost 2 bases and the J gene lost 2 bases, with 6 bases spanning the gap. The CDR3 sequence is 13 residues long. From germline, CDR1 is SNHLY and CDR2 FYNNEI. The CDR3 coding sequence is TGTGCCAGCAGTGAACAGGGGCAAGAGACCCAGTACTTC. It encodes CASSEQGQETQYF.